A single sample gave rise to the 10 T cell receptor beta chains below, sequenced in a study of blood T cells in healthy people across ages. Sample-barcoded 5' priming and a J-beta primer mix drove a second PCR of roughly 6 to 12 cycles. TCRdb re-called the 5' RACE reads through MiXCR, storing one row per CDR3 protein. This table has fewer than 750,000 distinct CDR3 sequences, around 48% appearing once. The sequenced material came from blood. These receptors were obtained from a man older than 75 in good health.

This clonotype was recorded a few times. The chain couples TRBV29-1 to TRBJ2-7; weak D call: TRBD1 (5 bases). The CDR3 consists of 13 residues. In germline, CDR1 is SQVTM, CDR2 ANQGSEA. Trimming took 6 bases from V and 7 from J, leaving 19 bases between them. The CDR3 coding sequence is TGCAGCGTGGAGAGGACGGCCGCAGGGGAGCAGTACTTC. Amino acids: CSVERTAAGEQYF.

The rearrangement joins TRBV20-1 to TRBJ2-1; TRBD2 might be the D (6 bases). Germline CDR1 and CDR2: DFQATT and SNEGSKA (reference sequence). V was clipped by 3 bases and J by 2 bases, with 17 bases between them. The CDR3 length is 16 residues. The CDR3 spells CSASEGRGSPYNEQFF. The CDR3 DNA is TGCAGTGCTAGTGAGGGGCGGGGCTCTCCCTACAATGAGCAGTTCTTC.

The rearrangement links TRBV19 to TRBJ2-3; TRBD2 aligns across 11 bases. The CDR3 length is 14 residues. V was clipped by 9 bases and J by 2 bases; unmatched bases: 4. The V gene's germline CDR1 is LNHDA and CDR2 SQIVND (reference sequence). DNA for the CDR3: TGTGCCAGCAGACTAGCGGGATTCACAGATACGCAGTATTTT. It translates to CASRLAGFTDTQYF.

This chain joins TRBV30 and TRBJ2-3; 11 bases are a match to TRBD2. Trimming took 4 bases from V and 3 from J; bases not matched to a gene: 6. Germline assignment: CDR1 GTSNPN and CDR2 SVGIG (reference sequence). The CDR3 length is 15 residues. CDR3: CAWNMASGRTDTQYF. CDR3 DNA sequence: TGTGCCTGGAACATGGCTAGCGGGAGGACAGATACGCAGTATTTT.

This clonotype was seen a few times. The chain carries TRBV5-1 and TRBJ2-1; TRBD1 might be the D (5 bases). This CDR3 contains 16 residues. Germline lookup yields CDR1 SGHRS and CDR2 YFSETQ. V gave up 6 bases and J gave up 0 bases, with 16 bases separating them. The CDR3 DNA is TGCGCCAGCAAGCCCCTGCAGGGCAGCTCCTACAATGAGCAGTTCTTC. It codes for CASKPLQGSSYNEQFF.

This clonotype came up a few times. The chain's CDR3 is CSALDVYQETQYF. The CDR3 coding sequence is TGCAGTGCTTTGGACGTGTACCAAGAGACCCAGTACTTC. The chain combines TRBV20-1 with TRBJ2-5; D not certain. V was cut by 5 bases and J by 0 bases, with 10 bases left in between. This CDR3 is built from 13 residues. Germline CDR1 is DFQATT and CDR2 is SNEGSKA (reference sequence).

This chain connects TRBV7-8 to TRBJ2-3; 7 nucleotides agree with TRBD1. Losses at the gene ends were 4 bases for V and 6 bases for J; bases not matched to a gene: 10. This CDR3 region has 15 residues. CDR1 is SGHVS and CDR2 is FQNEAQ in the germline V gene. CDR3 in amino acids: CASSSRDSRGDTQYF. In nucleotides, the CDR3 is TGTGCCAGCAGCTCCCGGGACAGCCGAGGGGATACGCAGTATTTT. The full variable domain, its missing parts supplied by reference TRBV7-8 and TRBJ2-3, is GAGVSQSPRYKVAKRGQDVALRCDPISGHVSLFWYQQALGQGPEFLTYFQNEAQLDKSGLPSDRFFAERPEGSVSTLKIQRTQQEDSAVYLCASSSRDSRGDTQYFGPGTRLTVL.

The V gene is TRBV20-1, the J gene TRBJ1-6, with a possible D match to TRBD1 (5 bases). The CDR3 runs to 17 residues. V gave up 6 bases and J gave up 0 bases, with 18 bases separating them. In germline, CDR1 is DFQATT, CDR2 SNEGSKA (reference sequence). The CDR3 is CSAQEVGASSYNSPLHF. DNA for the CDR3: TGCAGTGCACAGGAAGTCGGAGCGAGCTCCTATAATTCACCCCTCCACTTT.

Points on this clonotype: The junction departs from the called germline gene at one end, perhaps through a read error. DNA of the CDR3: TGTACCAGCAGCTTAGCGCCCGAGACCCAGTACTTC. The encoded protein is CTSSLAPETQYF. This chain connects TRBV7-9 to TRBJ2-5, with D perhaps matching TRBD2 (5 bases). Germline lookup yields CDR1 SEHNR and CDR2 FQNEAQ (reference sequence). The CDR3 is 12 amino acids.

V usage is TRBV10-3 and J usage is TRBJ2-7; a weak D match, TRBD2 (5 bases). The CDR3 is 13 residues long. V gave up 6 bases and J gave up 0 bases, with 9 bases separating them. Per germline, CDR1 ENHRY and CDR2 SYGVKD. The DNA for the CDR3 is TGTGCCATCAGGGATGGGAGCTCCTACGAGCAGTACTTC. Amino acids: CAIRDGSSYEQYF.